The rows below give T cell receptor beta chains drawn from one sample of a study of cytomegalovirus exposure and HLA in healthy donors. Assay used: immunoSEQ multiplex PCR; TCRdb lists only in-frame clones, some missing. The table lists over 150,000 clones, about 84% of them singletons. The sample consisted of PBMCs. These TCRs come from a woman aged 40 to 50 in good health and CMV-seropositive. The CDR3 runs from the conserved cysteine through the conserved F or W. Each record gives: CDR3 length, V gene, clone size, J gene, D gene, CDR3 DNA, CDR3 protein. A D gene is named only where the DNA matches it firmly. Not every row has a clone size; where given, it reads once, few, many or a size class.

11	TRBV2	-	TRBJ2-1	-	TGTGCCAGCAGTGTCCGTAATGAGCAGTTCTTC	CASSVRNEQFF
12	TRBV25-1	-	TRBJ2-2	-	TGTGCCAGCAGTGCCTACAGCGGGGAGCTGTTTTTT	CASSAYSGELFF
13	TRBV6-1	few	TRBJ1-5	-	TGTGCCAGCAGTCCAGCGGGGGGTCAGCCCCAGCATTTT	CASSPAGGQPQHF
17	TRBV27	-	TRBJ2-2	-	TGTGCCAGCGGAGTTGGGACTGGAAGCATAAACACCGGGGAGCTGTTTTTT	CASGVGTGSINTGELFF
14	TRBV30	-	TRBJ1-2	-	TGTGCCTGGAGTGTTTGGGGAGCTAACTATGGCTACACCTTC	CAWSVWGANYGYTF
15	TRBV2	few	TRBJ2-1	-	TGTGCCAGCAGTGTGGACTGGAGCTCCTACAATGAGCAGTTCTTC	CASSVDWSSYNEQFF
15	TRBV6-5	-	TRBJ2-2	TRBD1	TGTGCCAGCAGAACCGGGACAGGGTTCACCGGGGAGCTGTTTTTT	CASRTGTGFTGELFF
14	TRBV28	once	TRBJ1-5	TRBD1	TGTGCCAGCCGAGAAGACAGGGCCAATCAGCCCCAGCATTTT	CASREDRANQPQHF
11	TRBV30	few	TRBJ2-7	-	TGTGCCTGGAGTGGAGCCTACGAGCAGTACTTC	CAWSGAYEQYF
16	TRBV5-1	-	TRBJ1-4	-	TGCGCCAGCAGCTTGGCTTGGACAGATTCAGGGGAAAAACTGTTTTTT	CASSLAWTDSGEKLFF
14	TRBV5-1	-	TRBJ2-5	-	TGCGCCAGCAGCTCCGGGAGTTCGCAAGAGACCCAGTACTTC	CASSSGSSQETQYF
15	TRBV6-1	-	TRBJ1-1	-	TGTGCCAGCCCCCCGGTCGTACAGACGAACACTGAAGCTTTCTTT	CASPPVVQTNTEAFF
15	TRBV13	-	TRBJ2-1	TRBD2	TGTGCCAGCAGCTTAGGGACTAGCGGGAGCTTTGAGCAGTTCTTC	CASSLGTSGSFEQFF
17	TRBV14	-	TRBJ2-1	TRBD2	TGTGCCAGCAGCCCCACCACTTTTCTAGCGGGAGTGGATGAGCAGTTCTTC	CASSPTTFLAGVDEQFF
12	TRBV30	-	TRBJ2-5	-	TGTGCCTGGAGTGTTGGGGGGGAGACCCAGTACTTC	CAWSVGGETQYF
17	TRBV28	few	TRBJ2-3	TRBD2	TGTGCCAGCAGTTTCACCCTGACTAGCGGGGTCACAGATACGCAGTATTTT	CASSFTLTSGVTDTQYF
17	TRBV7-8	-	TRBJ2-3	TRBD2	TGTGCCAGCAGACAGAGATCTAGCGGGATCACTGGAGATACGCAGTATTTT	CASRQRSSGITGDTQYF